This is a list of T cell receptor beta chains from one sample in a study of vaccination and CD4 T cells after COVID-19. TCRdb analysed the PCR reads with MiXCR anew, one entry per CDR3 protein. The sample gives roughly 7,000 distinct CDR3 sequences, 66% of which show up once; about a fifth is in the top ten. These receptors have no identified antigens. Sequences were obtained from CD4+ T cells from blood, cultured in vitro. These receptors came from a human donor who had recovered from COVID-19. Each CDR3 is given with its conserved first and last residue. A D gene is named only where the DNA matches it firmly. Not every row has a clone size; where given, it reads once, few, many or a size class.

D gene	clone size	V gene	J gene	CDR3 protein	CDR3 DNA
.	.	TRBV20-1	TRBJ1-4	CSLRGLNEKLFF	TGCAGTCTTAGGGGTCTTAATGAAAAACTGTTTTTT
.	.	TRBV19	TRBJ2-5	CATRQAGETQYF	TGTGCCACCCGACAGGCGGGGGAGACCCAGTACTTC
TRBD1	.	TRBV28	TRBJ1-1	CASERRTGVFGTYSRAFF	TGTGCCAGCGAACGAAGGACAGGGGTGTTCGGGACCTACAGTCGGGCTTTCTTT
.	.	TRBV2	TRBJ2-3	CASTLLRTDTQYF	TGTGCCAGCACACTCCTGCGCACAGATACGCAGTATTTT
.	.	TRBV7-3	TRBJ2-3	CASSLTGTDTQYF	TGTGCCAGCAGCTTAACGGGAACAGATACGCAGTATTTT
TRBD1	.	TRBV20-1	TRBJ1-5	CSARPEDRLNQPQHF	TGCAGTGCTAGGCCTGAGGACAGGCTAAATCAGCCCCAGCATTTT
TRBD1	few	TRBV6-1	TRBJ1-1	CASRGQENTEAFF	TGTGCCAGCAGGGGACAGGAGAACACTGAAGCTTTCTTT
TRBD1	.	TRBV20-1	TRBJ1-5	CSASNPLDRGRPSAQHF	TGCAGTGCTAGTAACCCCCTCGACAGGGGCCGGCCCTCAGCCCAGCATTTT
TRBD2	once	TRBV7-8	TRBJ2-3	CASSLRLAGAEDTDTQYF	TGTGCCAGCAGCTTGAGGCTAGCGGGAGCAGAAGACACAGATACGCAGTATTTT
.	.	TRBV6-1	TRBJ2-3	CASSRLADTQYF	TGTGCCAGCAGCCGACTAGCAGATACGCAGTATTTT
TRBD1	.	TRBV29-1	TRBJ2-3	CSVGPTGSYTDTQYF	TGCAGCGTTGGTCCGACAGGGTCTTACACAGATACGCAGTATTTT
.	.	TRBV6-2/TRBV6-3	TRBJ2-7	CASRTGTFYEQYF	TGTGCCAGCAGAACCGGGACCTTCTACGAGCAGTACTTC
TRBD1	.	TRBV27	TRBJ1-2	CASNPTGESYGYTF	TGTGCCAGCAACCCGACAGGGGAGTCCTATGGCTACACCTTC
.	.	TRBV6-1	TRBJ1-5	CASSDWGSQPQHF	TGTGCCAGCAGTGATTGGGGGAGTCAGCCCCAGCATTTT
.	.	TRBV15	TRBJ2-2	CATSRDPGSGELFF	TGTGCCACCAGCAGAGATCCAGGGTCCGGGGAGCTGTTTTTT
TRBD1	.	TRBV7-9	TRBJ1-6	CASSRHAWDRVMNSPLHF	TGTGCCAGCAGCCGACACGCCTGGGACAGGGTGATGAATTCACCCCTCCACTTT
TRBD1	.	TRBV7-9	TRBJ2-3	CASSSYRGVADTQYF	TGTGCCAGCAGTTCCTACAGGGGGGTGGCAGATACGCAGTATTTT
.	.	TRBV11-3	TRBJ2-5	CASSLNHGQETQYF	TGTGCCTCGTCCTTAAATCATGGACAAGAGACCCAGTACTTC
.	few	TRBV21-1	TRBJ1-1	CASSKEGSTEAFF	TGTGCCAGCAGCAAAGAGGGCAGCACTGAAGCTTTCTTT
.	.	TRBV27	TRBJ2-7	CASSPHYEQYF	TGTGCCAGCAGTCCCCATTACGAGCAGTACTTC
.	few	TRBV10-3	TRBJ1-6	CAISEGLGSSPLHF	TGTGCCATCAGTGAGGGCCTAGGGAGTTCACCCCTCCACTTT
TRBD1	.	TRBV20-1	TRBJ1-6	CSAREGNRGNSPLHF	TGCAGTGCTAGAGAGGGAAACAGGGGAAATTCACCCCTCCACTTT
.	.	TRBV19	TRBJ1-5	CASGKRNQPQHF	TGTGCCAGCGGAAAGCGCAATCAGCCCCAGCATTTT
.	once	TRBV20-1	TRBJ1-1	CSATLHQLNTEAFF	TGCAGTGCTACGCTTCATCAATTGAACACTGAAGCTTTCTTT
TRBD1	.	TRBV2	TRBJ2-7	CASSRDSEGEQYF	TGTGCCAGCAGCCGGGACAGCGAGGGCGAGCAGTACTTC
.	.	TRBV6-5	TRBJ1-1	CASSYSWARDTEAFF	TGTGCCAGCAGTTACTCCTGGGCTAGGGACACTGAAGCTTTCTTT
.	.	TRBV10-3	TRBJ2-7	CAISEVGDYEQYF	TGTGCCATCAGTGAGGTGGGGGATTACGAGCAGTACTTC
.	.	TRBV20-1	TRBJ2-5	CSAPTWDFQETQYF	TGCAGTGCTCCAACGTGGGACTTCCAAGAGACCCAGTACTTC